This T cell receptor (beta chain) was documented in a study of shared clonotypes between healthy human individuals. Whole-study findings and limits: Several donors shared 5% to 5.5% of their naive CD4 clonotypes. Relative to their counterparts shared across all four donors, non-shared clonotypes exhibited diminished generation probabilities. Clonotype sharing among donors was thought likely to change with sequencing depth.

Only CD45RO-negative cells positively selected for CCR7 counted as naive CD8 cells, so terminally differentiated effector memory CD45RA+ cells were excluded. Germline CDR1 SGHVS, CDR2 FQNEAQ. The CDR3 has 13 residues. V dropped 1 base and J dropped 6; count of bases not matched to a gene: 2. The data were produced by immunoSEQ multiplex PCR, yet TCRdb's version contains in-frame clones alone and is incomplete. Among 600,000 or so clones listed, 90% to 95% were seen once. Points on this clone: Its antigen is unidentified.

This chain links TRBV7-8 with TRBJ2-7; 8 nucleotides agree with TRBD2. Sequencing used naive CD8+ T cells sorted from blood. This TCR was recovered from a woman aged 25 to 39 in good health. The CDR3: CASSLGLAGEQYF. In DNA, the CDR3 is TGTGCCAGCAGCTTAGGGCTAGCGGGCGAGCAGTACTTC.